This T cell receptor (beta chain) was observed in a study of cytomegalovirus exposure and HLA in healthy donors. Across the study: A later analysis reported the 120 or so validation repertoires used the same platform as the roughly 700 first-cohort repertoires. Overall study findings and caveats: Listed as cytomegalovirus-associated were 150 or so TCR beta chains. A few CMV-associated chains were confirmed in vitro to be specific for CMV antigens. Rare sequences made up most TCRs, while some public TCRs were found in many donors.

The junction had 6 bases not matched to a gene; V was cut back by 2 bases and J by 5 bases. The CDR3 is made up of 14 amino acids. Germline lookup yields CDR1 MNHEY and CDR2 SVGAGI. Turning to this clone: Its antigen remains unknown.

TCRdb's table, derived via immunoSEQ multiplex PCR, lists solely in-frame clones and lacks some. The top ten hold about 1.6% of the sample, which has just over 65,000 clones, approximately 97% seen once. The sequenced material came from PBMCs. The TCR sequence derives from a woman aged 18-35 years in good health and CMV-seropositive. V and J are TRBV6-5 and TRBJ2-7, with 7 nucleotides matching TRBD2. This chain's CDR3 is CASSYASGTHEQYF. As DNA, the CDR3 is TGTGCCAGCAGTTACGCCAGCGGGACCCACGAGCAGTACTTC.